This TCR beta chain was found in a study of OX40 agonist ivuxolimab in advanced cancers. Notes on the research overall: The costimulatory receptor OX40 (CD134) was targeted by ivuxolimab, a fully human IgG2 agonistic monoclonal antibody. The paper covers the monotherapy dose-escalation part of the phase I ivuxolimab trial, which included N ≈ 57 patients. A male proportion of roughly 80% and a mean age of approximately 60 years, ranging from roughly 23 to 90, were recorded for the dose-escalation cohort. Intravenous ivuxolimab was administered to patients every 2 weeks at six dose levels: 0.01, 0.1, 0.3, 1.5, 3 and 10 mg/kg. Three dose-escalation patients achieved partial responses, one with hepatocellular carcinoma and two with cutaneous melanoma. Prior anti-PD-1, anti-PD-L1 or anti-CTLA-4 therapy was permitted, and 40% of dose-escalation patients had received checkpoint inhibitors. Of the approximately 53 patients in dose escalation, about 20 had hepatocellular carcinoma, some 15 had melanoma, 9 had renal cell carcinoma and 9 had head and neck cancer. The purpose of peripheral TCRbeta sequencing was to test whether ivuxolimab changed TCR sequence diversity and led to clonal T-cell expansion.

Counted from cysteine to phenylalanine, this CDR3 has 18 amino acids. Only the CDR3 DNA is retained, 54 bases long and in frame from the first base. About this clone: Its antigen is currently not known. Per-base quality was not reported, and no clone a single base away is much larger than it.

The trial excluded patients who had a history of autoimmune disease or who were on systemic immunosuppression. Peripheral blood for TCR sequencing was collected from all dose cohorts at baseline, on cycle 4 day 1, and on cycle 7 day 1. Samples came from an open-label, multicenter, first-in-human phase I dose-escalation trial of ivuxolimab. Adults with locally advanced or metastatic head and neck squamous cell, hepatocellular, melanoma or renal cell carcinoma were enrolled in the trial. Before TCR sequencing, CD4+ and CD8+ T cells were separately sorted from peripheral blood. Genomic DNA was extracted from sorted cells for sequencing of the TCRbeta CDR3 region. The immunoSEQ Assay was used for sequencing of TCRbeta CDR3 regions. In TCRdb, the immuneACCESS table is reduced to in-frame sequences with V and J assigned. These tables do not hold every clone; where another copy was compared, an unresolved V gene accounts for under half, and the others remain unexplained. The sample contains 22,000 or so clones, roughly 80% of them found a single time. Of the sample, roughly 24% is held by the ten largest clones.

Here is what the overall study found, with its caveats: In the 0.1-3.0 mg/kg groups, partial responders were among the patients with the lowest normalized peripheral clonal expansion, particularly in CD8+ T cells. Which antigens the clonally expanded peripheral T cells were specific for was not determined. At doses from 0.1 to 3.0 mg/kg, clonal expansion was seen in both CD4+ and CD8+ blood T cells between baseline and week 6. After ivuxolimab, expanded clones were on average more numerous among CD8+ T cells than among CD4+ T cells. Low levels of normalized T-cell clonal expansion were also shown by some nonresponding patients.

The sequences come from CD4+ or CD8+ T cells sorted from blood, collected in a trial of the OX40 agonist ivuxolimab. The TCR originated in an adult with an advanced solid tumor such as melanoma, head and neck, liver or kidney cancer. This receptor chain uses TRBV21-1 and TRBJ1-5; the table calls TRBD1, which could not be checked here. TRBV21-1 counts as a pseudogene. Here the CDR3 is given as CASSRDRGWSISNQPQHF. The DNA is TGTGCCAGCAGCAGAGACAGGGGATGGAGTATAAGCAATCAGCCCCAGCATTTT.